One and the same sample provided the 23 T cell receptor beta chains below, sequenced in a study of a mutant IDH1 vaccine in newly diagnosed glioma. TCRdb keeps only in-frame clones here, not all; method: immunoSEQ multiplex PCR. This table holds around 60,000 clones, around 90% found once. The sample's time point: baseline, week 1 (first vaccination visit). Treatment: pre-vaccination baseline after standard-of-care therapy. Source: PBMCs, taken from a glioma patient treated with radiotherapy, temozolomide or both. The receptor set was obtained from a man between 45 and 60 years old with glioma.

This clone was seen a single time. The chain couples TRBV27 to TRBJ2-5, with D perhaps TRBD1 (6 bases). Germline lookup yields CDR1 MNHEY and CDR2 SMNVEV (reference sequence). V shed 5 bases and J shed 4 bases, with 14 bases lying between them. This CDR3 has 14 amino acids. CDR3: CASSLPGVLETQYF. Written as DNA, the CDR3 is TGTGCCAGCAGTCTACCAGGGGTTCTAGAGACCCAGTACTTC.

The rearrangement joins TRBV1 to TRBJ2-2; TRBD2, the D gene given by the table, was not confirmed from the DNA. TRBV1 is labeled a pseudogene. This CDR3 is built from 11 residues. This CDR3 reads CTPPGGRELFF. The CDR3 DNA reads as TGCACCCCCCCCGGGGGGAGAGAGCTGTTTTTT.

The chain joins TRBV14 to TRBJ2-3; D gene uncertain. Germline V gene lookup returns CDR1 SGHDN and CDR2 FVKESK. Trimming removed 1 base from V and 10 bases from J, with 15 bases in between. The CDR3 covers 14 residues. The CDR3: CASSQGARSISQYF. CDR3 DNA: TGTGCCAGCAGCCAAGGAGCTAGGTCCATATCGCAGTATTTT.

The chain links TRBV18 to TRBJ2-3; 11 positions match TRBD1. Germline loops: CDR1 KGHSH, CDR2 LQKENI. V shed 2 bases, J shed 7 bases, and the junction held 5 bases outside the gene matches. This CDR3 has 15 residues. The CDR3 coding sequence is TGTGCCAGCTCACCATCCGGGACAGGGGGAAATACGCAGTATTTT. It is translated as CASSPSGTGGNTQYF.

The J gene is TRBJ1-1, the V gene TRBV30; D gene uncertain. Trimming pared 2 bases from V and 0 bases from J, leaving 10 bases between. The CDR3 totals 14 residues. Germline V gene sequence: CDR1 GTSNPN, CDR2 SVGIG (reference sequence). CDR3 bases: TGTGCCTGGAGTTTTGGGAACTTGAACACTGAAGCTTTCTTT. Protein: CAWSFGNLNTEAFF.

The gene calls are TRBV19 and TRBJ1-4; no reliable D call. This CDR3 spans 14 amino acids. Between the trimmed V and J ends, which lost 5 bases and 7 bases, there was a span of 14 bases. Germline V gene sequence: CDR1 LNHDA, CDR2 SQIVND (reference sequence). The CDR3 sequence: CASSWVGRPEKLFF. CDR3 DNA: TGTGCCAGTAGTTGGGTCGGGAGGCCTGAAAAACTGTTTTTT.

This rearrangement joins TRBV30 to TRBJ1-1; D gene unclear. Trimming left V 4 bases short and J 11 bases short, with 14 bases between. Germline V gene sequence: CDR1 GTSNPN, CDR2 SVGIG (reference sequence). This CDR3 is built from 11 residues. Written as DNA, the CDR3 is TGTGCCTGGATTGTCATGGGATCTGCTTTCTTT. It yields the protein CAWIVMGSAFF.

The V call is TRBV27, the J call TRBJ1-2; 7 nucleotides align to TRBD1. The CDR3 is 15 residues long. V dropped 5 bases and J dropped 5; count of bases not matched to a gene: 11. CDR1 is MNHEY, CDR2 SMNVEV, per germline (reference sequence). CDR3: CASSGRQGREYGYTF. As DNA, the CDR3 is TGTGCCAGCAGTGGGCGACAGGGACGAGAATATGGCTACACCTTC.

The genes are TRBV2 and TRBJ2-7, with D hard to call. Between the trimmed V and J ends, which lost 8 bases and 4 bases, there was a span of 9 bases. CDR3 length equals 11 residues. The germline gives CDR1 SNHLY, CDR2 FYNNEI. The chain's CDR3 is CASGPPYEQYF. The DNA of the CDR3 is TGTGCCAGCGGGCCCCCTTACGAGCAGTACTTC.

V and J are TRBV10-1 and TRBJ2-7, with D unresolved. The CDR3 sequence is 15 residues long. V gave up 0 bases and J gave up 7 bases, with 16 bases separating them. Looked up from germline, CDR1 is WNHNN and CDR2 is SYGVQD (reference sequence). The CDR3 here is CASSESKGPAGEQYF. CDR3 bases: TGCGCCAGCAGTGAGTCGAAAGGTCCCGCAGGAGAGCAGTACTTC.

The genes are TRBV28 and TRBJ2-7, with 11 bases lining up with TRBD1. J lost 3 bases, V lost 6 bases, and 10 bases had no gene match. CDR3 length: 16 amino acids. Germline assignment: CDR1 MDHEN and CDR2 SYDVKM. This chain's CDR3 is CASSPPPGQGDYEQYF. The CDR3 nucleotides are TGTGCCAGCAGCCCTCCTCCGGGACAGGGGGACTACGAGCAGTACTTC.

The chain employs TRBV27 and TRBJ2-1, with D perhaps matching TRBD2 (5 bases). V was pared by 2 bases and J by 6 bases, with 11 bases between. Germline V gene sequence: CDR1 MNHEY, CDR2 SMNVEV (reference sequence). The CDR3 is 14 amino acids. CDR3 nucleotide sequence: TGTGCCAGCAGTTTAACGGGGTTACTCAATGAGCAGTTCTTC. Its protein product is CASSLTGLLNEQFF.

This clone showed up just once. The chain joins TRBV19 to TRBJ2-3, with 9 bases that match TRBD2. The J segment lost 6 bases and the V segment lost 9 bases, leaving 16 bases of the junction unmatched. The CDR3 is made up of 16 amino acids. The V gene's germline CDR1 is LNHDA and CDR2 SQIVND (reference sequence). CDR3 sequence: CASRPVLSGRVDTQYF. DNA for the CDR3: TGTGCCAGCCGTCCCGTACTTAGCGGGAGAGTGGATACGCAGTATTTT.

The rearrangement links TRBV7-2 to TRBJ1-2; a possible D gene is TRBD1 (5 bases). The CDR3 has 12 amino acids. V was clipped by 11 bases and J by 0 bases, with 10 bases between them. Looked up from germline, CDR1 is SGHTA and CDR2 is FQGNSA. The CDR3 sequence: CALLGPNYGYTF. In DNA form, the CDR3 reads TGTGCCCTCTTGGGACCTAACTATGGCTACACCTTC.

The chain carries TRBV7-2 and TRBJ1-2; D gene unclear. Trimming removed 7 bases from V and 4 bases from J, with 19 bases in between. This CDR3 has 15 residues. Per germline, CDR1 SGHTA and CDR2 FQGNSA. CDR3 nucleotides: TGTGCCAGCACTCCCTCCCGACCCGGGCCCTATGGCTACACCTTC. Translated, it gives CASTPSRPGPYGYTF.

The rearrangement uses TRBV7-2 and TRBJ1-2, with 7 bases lining up with TRBD1. The trim removed 5 bases at V and 4 bases at J, leaving 4 bases unmatched. The CDR3 spans 13 residues. Germline CDR1 is SGHTA and CDR2 is FQGNSA. The CDR3 nucleotides read TGTGCCAGCAGCCCCCGACAGGGCTATGGCTACACCTTC. Its translation is CASSPRQGYGYTF.

The chain is built from TRBV5-1 and TRBJ2-3; 8 positions agree with TRBD2. Trimming removed 5 bases from V and 1 base from J; junction bases left unmatched: 6. CDR3 size: 15 residues. Per the germline V gene, CDR1 is SGHRS and CDR2 is YFSETQ. The CDR3 coding sequence is TGCGCCAGCAGGGCTACTAGCGGCCGCACAGATACGCAGTATTTT. Protein: CASRATSGRTDTQYF.

This clone was counted a single time. The genes are TRBV20-1 and TRBJ1-1, with D unresolved. The CDR3 totals 11 residues. V was pared by 5 bases and J by 11 bases, with 15 bases between. The V gene's germline CDR1 is DFQATT and CDR2 SNEGSKA (reference sequence). CDR3 nucleotides: TGCAGTGCTCGAAGGTCTGAGAGGGCTTTCTTT. Its translation is CSARRSERAFF.

This chain links TRBV25-1 with TRBJ2-5; TRBD2 matches 8 bases. The germline gives CDR1 MGHDK, CDR2 SYGVNS. The V segment lost 2 bases and the J segment 3 bases; nucleotides outside the gene matches: 8. CDR3 size: 16 residues. CDR3 bases: TGTGCCAGCAGTGAAGCAGCGGGAGTGAGAAAAGAGACCCAGTACTTC. Amino acid sequence: CASSEAAGVRKETQYF.

The V and J genes are TRBV6-5 and TRBJ1-1; D possibly corresponds to TRBD1 (6 bases). The germline V and J ends were trimmed by 2 bases and 4 bases, with 8 bases remaining between them. Germline assignment: CDR1 MNHEY and CDR2 SVGAGI. This CDR3 comprises 13 residues. The CDR3 region is CASSYQGRTEAFF. In DNA, the CDR3 is TGTGCCAGCAGTTACCAGGGGCGCACTGAAGCTTTCTTT.

The V gene is TRBV27, the J gene TRBJ1-2; the D is unclear. The V end was cut by 5 bases, the J end by 4 bases, with 11 bases between. Germline V gene sequence: CDR1 MNHEY, CDR2 SMNVEV (reference sequence). The CDR3 is 13 amino acids. The CDR3 is CASSLGGIYGYTF. The DNA of the CDR3 is TGTGCCAGCAGTCTCGGTGGTATCTATGGCTACACCTTC.

The J gene is TRBJ2-3, the V gene TRBV19, with 11 bases fitting TRBD1. The V and J ends lost 6 bases and 6 bases, in that order; junction bases with no gene match: 5. Germline V lookup: CDR1 LNHDA, CDR2 SQIVND (reference sequence). The CDR3 is 14 residues long. This chain's CDR3 is CASRPGQGGDTQYF. CDR3 DNA: TGTGCCAGTAGGCCGGGACAGGGGGGTGATACGCAGTATTTT.

The chain combines TRBV15 with TRBJ1-2, with a possible D match to TRBD1 (5 bases). Germline V gives CDR1 LNHNV, CDR2 YYDKDF (reference sequence). V was cut by 6 bases and J by 4 bases, with 18 bases left in between. This CDR3 contains 15 residues. The CDR3 nucleotides are TGTGCCACCAGGGAAGGGAATTCAGGGATCTATGGCTACACCTTC. It is translated as CATREGNSGIYGYTF. Supplemented by reference TRBV15 and TRBJ1-2, the full variable domain reads DAMVIQNPRYQVTQFGKPVTLSCSQTLNHNVMYWYQQKSSQAPKLLFHYYDKDFNNEADTPDNFQSRRPNTSFCFLDIRSPGLGDTAMYLCATREGNSGIYGYTFGSGTRLTVV.